The T cell receptor (beta chain) under discussion was sequenced for a study of T cell changes during pregnancy in multiple sclerosis. TCRdb keeps only in-frame clones here, not all; method: immunoSEQ multiplex PCR. The sample has about 3,500 clones; around 86% are singletons. In germline, CDR1 is SGHTA, CDR2 FQGNSA. This CDR3 comprises 15 residues. Trimming stripped 5 bases from V and 5 bases from J, with 18 bases between. This chain joins TRBV7-2 and TRBJ1-2; possible D gene TRBD1, 6 bases. This sequence originates from a female donor in good health, enrolled as a control in a pregnancy study. Sequenced material: CD8+ T cells from peripheral blood mononuclear cells, taken in the first trimester of pregnancy. The CDR3 protein is CASSPQGTGRYGYTF. The CDR3 DNA follows: TGTGCCAGCAGCCCCCAGGGGACCGGGCGGTATGGCTACACCTTC.